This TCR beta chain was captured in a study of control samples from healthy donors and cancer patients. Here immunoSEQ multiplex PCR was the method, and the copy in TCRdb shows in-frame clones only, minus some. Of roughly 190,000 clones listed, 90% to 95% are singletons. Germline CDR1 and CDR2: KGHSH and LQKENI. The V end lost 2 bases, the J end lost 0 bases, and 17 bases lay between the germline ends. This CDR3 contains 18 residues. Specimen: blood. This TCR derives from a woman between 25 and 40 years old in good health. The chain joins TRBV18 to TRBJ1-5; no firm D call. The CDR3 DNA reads TGTGCCAGCTCACCATCCCAAGACGGATCCTATAGCAATCAGCCCCAGCATTTT. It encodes CASSPSQDGSYSNQPQHF.